Below, 30 T cell receptor beta chains from the same sample are listed, as sequenced in a study of cytomegalovirus exposure and HLA in healthy donors. Primers included in the PCR were 60 Vbeta and 13 Jbeta primers. Profiling relied on immunoSEQ multiplex PCR, and the TCRdb table lists in-frame clones only, not all of them. The sample contains 100,000 to 150,000 clones, 78% of which appear only once. The sequenced sample was PBMCs. Receptors were obtained from a young man in good health and CMV-seropositive.

The V gene is TRBV27, the J gene TRBJ1-1; D is perhaps TRBD1 (5 bases). Trimming cost V 5 bases and J 5 bases, with 15 bases left between them. Germline V CDR1 and CDR2: MNHEY, SMNVEV (reference sequence). The CDR3 runs 14 residues. CDR3 sequence reads: CASSLGGGRTEAFF. The DNA of the CDR3 is TGTGCCAGCAGTCTTGGGGGGGGGAGGACTGAAGCTTTCTTT.

This rearrangement joins TRBV7-9 to TRBJ2-2, with D possibly being TRBD1 (6 bases). Trimming cost V 6 bases and J 2 bases, with 16 bases left between them. The V gene's germline CDR1 is SEHNR and CDR2 FQNEAQ (reference sequence). The CDR3 covers 16 residues. The CDR3 DNA is TGTGCCAGCAGTCAATTCGGGACACAAAACACCGGGGAGCTGTTTTTT. This translates into CASSQFGTQNTGELFF.

The genes are TRBV2 and TRBJ2-3; 8 bases are shared with TRBD2. Germline V lookup: CDR1 SNHLY, CDR2 FYNNEI. The CDR3 spans 14 residues. The CDR3 is CATGGHLSTDTQYF. The CDR3 bases are TGTGCTACGGGGGGGCACCTGAGCACAGATACGCAGTATTTT.

The chain uses TRBV6-1 and TRBJ2-4, with no clear D. The germline V gene has CDR1 MNHNS and CDR2 SASEGT. V dropped 0 bases and J dropped 0 bases, with 12 bases sitting between them. The CDR3 loop spans 17 amino acids. The CDR3 region has the DNA TGTGCCAGCAGTGAAGCGCGAAAGTATCTAGCCAAAAACATTCAGTACTTC. This encodes CASSEARKYLAKNIQYF.

The rearrangement uses TRBV19 and TRBJ2-3; 7 bases map to TRBD2. Germline V gene data show CDR1 as LNHDA and CDR2 as SQIVND (reference sequence). This CDR3 region has 13 residues. The V and J ends lost 2 bases and 8 bases, in that order; junction bases with no gene match: 4. The chain's CDR3 is CASSIREAGTQYF. The CDR3 DNA reads as TGTGCCAGTAGTATACGGGAGGCGGGTACGCAGTATTTT.

The J gene is TRBJ2-4, the V gene TRBV28, with TRBD2 as a possible D gene (5 bases). With 11 bases removed from V and 1 base from J, the gap between germline ends came to 12 bases. CDR1 is MDHEN, CDR2 SYDVKM, per germline. The CDR3 sequence is 13 residues long. The CDR3 sequence is CAVRGWAKNIQYF. The CDR3 region has the DNA TGTGCCGTACGGGGTTGGGCCAAAAACATTCAGTACTTC.

The V and J genes are TRBV5-4 and TRBJ1-1; a possible D gene is TRBD1 (5 bases). Germline V lookup: CDR1 SGHNT, CDR2 YYREEE (reference sequence). The ends were cut back, 2 bases at V and 1 base at J, with 6 bases in the middle. The CDR3 is made up of 13 amino acids. The DNA for the CDR3 is TGTGCCAGCAGCTTTCAGGGGAACACTGAAGCTTTCTTT. This codes for CASSFQGNTEAFF.

This rearrangement joins TRBV6-5 to TRBJ1-5, with 7 bases that match TRBD1. Trimming at V came to 5 bases and at J to 6 bases, leaving 10 bases not matched to a gene. The germline gives CDR1 MNHEY, CDR2 SVGAGI. There are 15 residues in the CDR3. CDR3 residues: CASSPRTGEVQPQHF. The CDR3 DNA reads as TGTGCCAGCAGTCCCCGAACAGGGGAGGTTCAGCCCCAGCATTTT.

This clone was found once. This chain uses TRBV4-1 with TRBJ2-7, with D possibly being TRBD2 (5 bases). Trimming removed 1 base from V and 3 bases from J, with 10 bases in between. The CDR3 loop spans 14 amino acids. CDR1 and CDR2 (germline): MGHRA, YSYEKL. The CDR3 nucleotides read TGCGCCAGCAGCCAAGTGATCGGGGACTACGAGCAGTACTTC. It translates to CASSQVIGDYEQYF.

This clone was observed once. Its ends do not fully match the called genes, so a read error is possible. Other DNA sequences within the sample encode an identical CDR3. The chain uses TRBV18 and TRBJ2-7; maybe TRBD1 (6 bases). CDR1 KGHSH and CDR2 LQKENI come from the germline V gene. The CDR3 runs 15 residues. CDR3 sequence: CASSPPQGTSVEQYF. Written as DNA, the CDR3 is TGTGCCAGCTCGCCACCTCAGGGGACCTCAGTCGAGCAGTACTTC.

The CDR3 loop is CASTEWAGGKFF. In nucleotides, the CDR3 is TGTGCCAGCACCGAATGGGCGGGAGGCAAGTTCTTC. The V gene is TRBV7-9, the J gene TRBJ2-1; 8 bases are shared with TRBD2. CDR1 is SEHNR and CDR2 is FQNEAQ in the germline V gene (reference sequence). The CDR3 totals 12 residues. The junction had 10 bases not matched to a gene; V was cut back by 7 bases and J by 14 bases.

This sequence joins TRBV7-9 and TRBJ2-1; 8 bases match TRBD2. The CDR3 loop spans 15 amino acids. The junction had 7 bases not matched to a gene; V was cut back by 5 bases and J by 4 bases. Germline lookup yields CDR1 SEHNR and CDR2 FQNEAQ (reference sequence). The CDR3 sequence: CASSDRGLGYNEQFF. CDR3 nucleotides: TGTGCCAGCAGCGACCGGGGACTAGGGTACAATGAGCAGTTCTTC.

V and J are TRBV27 and TRBJ2-6; weak D call: TRBD2 (5 bases). The CDR3 is 15 residues long. Germline V gene data show CDR1 as MNHEY and CDR2 as SMNVEV (reference sequence). Trimming stripped 7 bases from V and 0 bases from J, with 10 bases between. Written as DNA, the CDR3 is TGTGCCAGCAAACGGGCGGGCTCTGGGGCCAACGTCCTGACTTTC. Protein sequence: CASKRAGSGANVLTF. Drawing the rest from reference TRBV27 and TRBJ2-6, the complete variable domain is EAQVTQNPRYLITVTGKKLTVTCSQNMNHEYMSWYRQDPGLGLRQIYYSMNVEVTDKGDVPEGYKVSRKEKRNFPLILESPSPNQTSLYFCASKRAGSGANVLTFGAGSRLTVL.

This clone appeared a few times. The sample has other DNA sequences that encode this CDR3 too. V is TRBV18 and J is TRBJ2-7; D gene unclear. V was shortened by 2 bases and J by 0 bases, with 8 bases between the two germline ends. CDR3 length equals 14 residues. Germline V gene sequence: CDR1 KGHSH, CDR2 LQKENI. The CDR3, as DNA: TGTGCCAGCTCACCATCAGGTAGCTCCTACGAGCAGTACTTC. The encoded protein is CASSPSGSSYEQYF.

This rearrangement joins TRBV28 to TRBJ1-2; 8 bases match TRBD1. The CDR3 extends over 12 amino acids. Germline values: CDR1 MDHEN, CDR2 SYDVKM. Trimming at V came to 7 bases and at J to 4 bases, leaving 2 bases not matched to a gene. CDR3 residues: CASTGTGYGYTF. The CDR3 bases are TGTGCCAGCACCGGGACAGGCTATGGCTACACCTTC.

The J gene is TRBJ1-1, the V gene TRBV7-2; D is uncertain. The CDR3 has 14 amino acids. The germline V gene encodes CDR1 SGHTA and CDR2 FQGNSA. Trimming cost V 1 base and J 1 base, with 7 bases left between them. DNA for the CDR3: TGTGCCAGCAGCTTAGTCCGGGGGAACACTGAAGCTTTCTTT. It is translated as CASSLVRGNTEAFF.

The chain couples TRBV9 to TRBJ2-7, with 7 bases matching TRBD1. Germline CDR1 and CDR2: SGDLS and YYNGEE. The CDR3 has 13 amino acids. V lost 4 bases to trimming and J lost 3 bases; unmatched junction nucleotides: 4. CDR3 sequence: CASSFGTDYEQYF. The CDR3 bases are TGTGCCAGCAGCTTCGGGACAGACTACGAGCAGTACTTC.

This chain uses TRBV2 with TRBJ1-5, with D unclear. Per the germline V gene, CDR1 is SNHLY and CDR2 is FYNNEI. The V gene lost 1 base and the J gene lost 7 bases, with 5 bases spanning the gap. The CDR3 consists of 12 residues. The CDR3 coding sequence is TGTGCCAGCAGTGAAGGGCCACAGCCCCAGCATTTT. Translation: CASSEGPQPQHF.

The rearrangement uses TRBV6-5 and TRBJ1-2; D may be TRBD1 (6 bases). V was clipped by 5 bases and J by 6 bases, with 16 bases between them. This CDR3 has 14 residues. Germline loops: CDR1 MNHEY, CDR2 SVGAGI. Here the CDR3 DNA reads TGTGCCAGCAGTCCAGACAGGTCTAGGAATGGCTACACCTTC. Translating gives CASSPDRSRNGYTF.

This clone was seen just once. The rearrangement links TRBV4-1 to TRBJ2-1; the match to TRBD2 covers 10 bases. The germline V gene has CDR1 MGHRA and CDR2 YSYEKL. The CDR3 length is 17 residues. The ends lost 2 bases at V and 4 bases at J; junction bases unmatched: 8. The CDR3 DNA is TGCGCCAGCAGCCAAACCCGAGCGGGAGGGAGATACAATGAGCAGTTCTTC. Its translation: CASSQTRAGGRYNEQFF.

The chain carries TRBV5-1 and TRBJ2-5; D unresolved. Looked up from germline, CDR1 is SGHRS and CDR2 is YFSETQ. Trimming left V 0 bases short and J 1 base short, with 10 bases between. The CDR3 is 15 amino acids. The CDR3 spells CASSLGLNVQETQYF. CDR3 in DNA: TGCGCCAGCAGCTTGGGACTGAACGTCCAAGAGACCCAGTACTTC.

This chain links TRBV6-5 with TRBJ2-3; possible D gene TRBD2, 6 bases. The CDR3 loop spans 13 amino acids. Trimming cost V 6 bases and J 3 bases, with 10 bases left between them. CDR1 is MNHEY, CDR2 SVGAGI, per germline. CDR3 coding DNA: TGTGCCAGCAGGGAGGGGACGACAGATACGCAGTATTTT. Translation: CASREGTTDTQYF.

The chain is built from TRBV27 and TRBJ2-2; D may be TRBD1 (5 bases). Germline values: CDR1 MNHEY, CDR2 SMNVEV (reference sequence). This CDR3 contains 16 residues. Trimming cost V 1 base and J 1 base, with 10 bases left between them. For the CDR3, the DNA is TGTGCCAGCAGTTTATGGAACGACAGGAACACCGGGGAGCTGTTTTTT. Its translation is CASSLWNDRNTGELFF.

The rearrangement links TRBV4-1 to TRBJ1-5, with D possibly matching TRBD1 (6 bases). With 1 base removed from V and 5 bases from J, the gap between germline ends came to 12 bases. CDR1 and CDR2 from the germline V gene are MGHRA and YSYEKL. The length of the CDR3 is 15 residues. This CDR3 reads CASSQGWQGYQPQHF. As DNA, the CDR3 is TGCGCCAGCAGCCAAGGTTGGCAGGGGTATCAGCCCCAGCATTTT.

CDR3 residues: CAWARGLGTEAFF. Written as DNA, the CDR3 is TGTGCCTGGGCCAGGGGGCTGGGGACTGAAGCTTTCTTT. The V gene is TRBV30, the J gene TRBJ1-1; 8 bases map to TRBD1. With 5 bases clipped from V and 5 bases from J, the junction kept 7 bases outside the gene matches. CDR1 is GTSNPN and CDR2 is SVGIG in the germline V gene (reference sequence). This CDR3 has 13 residues.

This clone showed up just a few times. The V gene is TRBV27, the J gene TRBJ2-7; the D is unclear. From germline, CDR1 is MNHEY and CDR2 SMNVEV (reference sequence). The CDR3 has 15 residues. V was clipped by 7 bases and J by 0 bases, with 16 bases between them. The CDR3 DNA sequence: TGTGCCAGCAACCCATCTAGAACACCCTCCTACGAGCAGTACTTC. This translates into CASNPSRTPSYEQYF.

The V call is TRBV9, the J call TRBJ2-7, with 8 nucleotides matching TRBD1. V was pared by 4 bases and J by 2 bases, with 5 bases of the junction left unmatched. In germline, CDR1 is SGDLS, CDR2 YYNGEE. The CDR3 sequence is 14 residues long. CDR3 sequence reads: CASSIGTGAYEQYF. CDR3 in DNA: TGTGCCAGCAGCATCGGGACAGGAGCCTACGAGCAGTACTTC.

CDR3 nucleotides: TGTGCCAGCAGCATTTCACGGGAATCCCACGAGCAGTACTTC. Protein sequence: CASSISRESHEQYF. This rearrangement joins TRBV7-2 to TRBJ2-7, with D perhaps TRBD2 (5 bases). CDR1 is SGHTA, CDR2 FQGNSA, per germline. Trimming left V 5 bases short and J 5 bases short, with 16 bases between. This CDR3 is 14 amino acids long.

This sequence joins TRBV4-2 and TRBJ2-2; 9 bases line up with TRBD1. CDR1 is LGHNA, CDR2 YNFKEQ, per germline. Trimming cost V 4 bases and J 2 bases; bases outside gene matches: 8. There are 17 residues in the CDR3. The CDR3 DNA reads as TGTGCCAGCAGCCCCTACCTGGGACAGGGAAACACCGGGGAGCTGTTTTTT. This codes for CASSPYLGQGNTGELFF.

The chain employs TRBV4-3 and TRBJ1-2; 9 nucleotides align to TRBD1. This CDR3 has 15 residues. V shed 3 bases, J shed 3 bases, and the junction held 5 bases outside the gene matches. The V gene's germline CDR1 is LGHNA and CDR2 YSLEER. The CDR3: CASSQGTGRDYGYTF. CDR3 coding DNA: TGCGCCAGCAGCCAGGGGACAGGGAGAGACTATGGCTACACCTTC.